A selection of T cell receptor beta chains follows, all from one sample in a study of T cell repertoires in cytomegalovirus infection. TCRdb reprocessed the reads via MiXCR and lists one record per CDR3 protein. This table has roughly 760,000 distinct CDR3 sequences, 35% to 40% appearing once. Sequencing was performed on PBMCs. Every receptor here comes from a human donor in good health (CMV status not recorded). Some clones in this sample may be carry-over from other donors' samples. Both conserved end residues are trimmed from each CDR3.

j_call v_call cdr3_aa
TRBJ2-1 TRBV10-3 AIMSGSYNEQF
TRBJ1-1 TRBV7-6 ASSLEMGLNTEAF
TRBJ2-1 TRBV5-1 ASSRTGRLNEQF
TRBJ2-2 TRBV6-5 ASSYRLAGDTGELF
TRBJ2-1 TRBV7-8 ASSTRLAAYNEQF
TRBJ1-1 TRBV7-9 ASSFRTGGATEAF
TRBJ1-5 TRBV6-2/TRBV6-3 ASSYLRTEGIQPQH
TRBJ2-7 TRBV6-1 ASSGYEQY
TRBJ1-3 TRBV19 ASSIKLLSGNTIY
TRBJ2-5 TRBV15 ATSIRASETQY
TRBJ1-3 TRBV27 ASSLGKTGNTIY
TRBJ2-7 TRBV28 ASSFAYLGEQY
TRBJ1-5 TRBV6-1 ATATDSNQPQH
TRBJ1-2 TRBV9 ASSVGDSGNYGYT
TRBJ1-5 TRBV20-1 SARDVTALGNQPQH
TRBJ1-1 TRBV28 ASSPTGTGDTEAF
TRBJ2-3 TRBV29-1 SGADRTDPIEGPDTQY
TRBJ1-1 TRBV12-3/TRBV12-4 ASRPQARAF
TRBJ1-5 TRBV27 ASSLQDNQPQH
TRBJ2-1 TRBV29-1 SVEVTSVSYNEQF
TRBJ2-7 TRBV5-1 ASSLERGGDEQY
TRBJ2-5 TRBV15 ATSPPTGAGAQY
TRBJ2-5 TRBV7-6 ASSKLAGGQETQY
TRBJ1-5 TRBV12-3/TRBV12-4 ASSQGRSNQPQH
TRBJ1-3 TRBV7-8 ASSLGSGRSGNTIY
TRBJ2-5 TRBV7-6 ASSLPSQREPQETQY
TRBJ2-3 TRBV29-1 SGGLAGSTDTQY
TRBJ1-1 TRBV7-9 ASSLGHTNTEAF
TRBJ2-7 TRBV7-2 ASNGDRATVSDYEQY
TRBJ2-3 TRBV6-6 ASSYSTGFTDTQY
TRBJ1-2 TRBV6-1 ASSPRDTKDYGYT
TRBJ1-5 TRBV12-3/TRBV12-4 ASSGLKRGGHLVPQH
TRBJ1-1 TRBV7-9 ASSHTGHREWSTEAF
TRBJ1-2 TRBV29-1 SVDRAGGLGGYT
TRBJ2-7 TRBV20-1 SAKAQGLGNEQY
TRBJ2-1 TRBV28 ASRKAGESYNEQF
TRBJ2-7 TRBV20-1 SARRSGPGYEQY
TRBJ2-1 TRBV29-1 SGNRGGEQF
TRBJ2-6 TRBV9 SSSVGGSGANVLT
TRBJ1-3 TRBV28 ASSLQRAGGGNTIY
TRBJ1-5 TRBV6-2/TRBV6-3 ASSYGTGTGPQH
TRBJ1-1 TRBV7-8 ASSLAALMNTEAF
TRBJ1-2 TRBV20-1 SAPPQGRNYGYT
TRBJ1-1 TRBV7-2 ASSPGTGPAF
TRBJ2-7 TRBV7-3 ASSLTNDDEQY
TRBJ1-5 TRBV6-6 ASSYQTGNQPQH
TRBJ2-7 TRBV7-9 ASSLRTSSHEQY
TRBJ2-5 TRBV20-1 SASDETEGEALGETQY
TRBJ2-3 TRBV20-1 SAIVTDTQY
TRBJ1-1 TRBV25-1 ASSPQGNVNTEAF
TRBJ1-1 TRBV4-1 ASSLQTPGQEAF
TRBJ1-5 TRBV6-6 ASSYSRVSNQPQH
TRBJ2-5 TRBV11-2 ASSIIPLRGETQY
TRBJ1-5 TRBV13 ASSVGGGVSAQPQH
TRBJ2-2 TRBV12-3/TRBV12-4 ASRRPTNTGELF
TRBJ1-2 TRBV4-1 ASSQPSRANYGYT
TRBJ1-2 TRBV20-1 SARGSNYGYT